The source of this T cell receptor (beta chain) is a study of T-cell reconstitution after alpha-beta-depleted transplantation in children. General observations from the study: Expanded clones from the graft, numbering several hundred, reportedly supplied alpha-beta T cells about two months after transplant. Newly generated T cells supplied most T-cell counts and diversity one year post-transplant. Some patients' high day-60 TCRbeta diversity was attributed to recipient cells surviving conditioning.

This CDR3 is 15 amino acids long. V was clipped by 6 bases and J by 1 base; unmatched bases: 5. For TCRbeta, the library was prepared with unique molecular identifiers. Each CDR3 protein is one row after TCRdb ran MiXCR on the PCR reads. The sample carries approximately 500,000 distinct CDR3 sequences, roughly a tenth recorded once. This clonotype appeared many times. Its antigen is not known. The chain has TRBV12-3 or TRBV12-4 and TRBJ2-2; 7 bases line up with TRBD2. This receptor was obtained from a child aged 2 to 10 with inherited bone marrow failure, due to receive a stem cell transplant. The specimen comprised PBMCs, sampled before TCRalphabeta/CD19-depleted stem cell transplant. The chain's CDR3 is CASSSGTKNTGELFF. DNA of the CDR3: TGTGCCAGCAGCTCCGGGACTAAGAACACCGGGGAGCTGTTTTTT.